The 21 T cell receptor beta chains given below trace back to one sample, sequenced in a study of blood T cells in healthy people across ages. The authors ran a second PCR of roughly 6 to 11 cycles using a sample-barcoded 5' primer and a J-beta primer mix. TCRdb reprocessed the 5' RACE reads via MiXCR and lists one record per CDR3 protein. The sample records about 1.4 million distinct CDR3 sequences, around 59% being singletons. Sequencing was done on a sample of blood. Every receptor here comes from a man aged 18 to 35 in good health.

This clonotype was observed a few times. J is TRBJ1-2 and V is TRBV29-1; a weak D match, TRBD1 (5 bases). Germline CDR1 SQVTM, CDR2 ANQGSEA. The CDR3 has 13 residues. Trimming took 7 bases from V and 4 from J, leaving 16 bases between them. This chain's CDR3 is CSAAPTASYGYTF. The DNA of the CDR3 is TGCAGCGCTGCCCCGACAGCTTCCTATGGCTACACCTTC.

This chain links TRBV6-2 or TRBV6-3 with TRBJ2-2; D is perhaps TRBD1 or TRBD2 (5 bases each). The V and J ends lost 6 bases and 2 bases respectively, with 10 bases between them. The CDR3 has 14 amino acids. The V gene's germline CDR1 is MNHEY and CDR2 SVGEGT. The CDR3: CASSTWDNTGELFF. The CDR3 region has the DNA TGTGCCAGCAGCACCTGGGACAACACCGGGGAGCTGTTTTTT.

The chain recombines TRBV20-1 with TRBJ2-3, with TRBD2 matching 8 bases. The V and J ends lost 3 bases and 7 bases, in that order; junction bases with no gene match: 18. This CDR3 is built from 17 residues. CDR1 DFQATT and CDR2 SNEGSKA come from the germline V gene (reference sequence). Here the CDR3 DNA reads TGCAGTGCTAGTGTTTTTACGGGGGGGCTTTTTTCATATACGCAGTATTTT. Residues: CSASVFTGGLFSYTQYF.

Here the CDR3 reads CASSHFARAGANVLTF. CDR3 DNA sequence: TGTGCCAGCAGCCATTTCGCGAGGGCTGGGGCCAACGTCCTGACTTTC. V and J are TRBV11-2 and TRBJ2-6, with D possibly TRBD2 on 5 matching bases. Trimming stripped 5 bases from V and 2 bases from J, with 13 bases between. The CDR3 spans 16 residues. Germline V gives CDR1 SGHAT, CDR2 FQNNGV.

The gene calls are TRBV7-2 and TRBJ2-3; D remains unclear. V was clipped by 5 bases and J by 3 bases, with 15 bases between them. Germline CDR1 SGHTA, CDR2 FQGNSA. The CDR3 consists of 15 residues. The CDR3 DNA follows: TGTGCCAGCAGCCGCCGGGTTGGTGGGACAGATACGCAGTATTTT. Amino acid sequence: CASSRRVGGTDTQYF.

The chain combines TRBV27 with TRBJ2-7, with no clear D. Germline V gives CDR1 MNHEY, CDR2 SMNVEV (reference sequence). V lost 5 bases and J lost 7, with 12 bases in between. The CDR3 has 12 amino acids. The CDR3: CASSPSHNEQYF. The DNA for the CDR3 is TGTGCCAGCAGTCCTTCCCACAATGAGCAGTACTTC.

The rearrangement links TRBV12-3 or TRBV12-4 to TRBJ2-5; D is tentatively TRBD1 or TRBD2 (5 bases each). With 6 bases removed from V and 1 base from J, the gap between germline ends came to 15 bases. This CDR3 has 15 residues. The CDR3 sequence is CASSYGTKTQETQYF. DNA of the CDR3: TGTGCCAGCAGCTACGGGACGAAGACCCAAGAGACCCAGTACTTC.

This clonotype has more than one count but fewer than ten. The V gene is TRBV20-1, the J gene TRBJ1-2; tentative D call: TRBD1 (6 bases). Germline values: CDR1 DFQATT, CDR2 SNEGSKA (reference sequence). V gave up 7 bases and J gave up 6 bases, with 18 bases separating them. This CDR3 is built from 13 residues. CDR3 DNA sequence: TGCAGTGTAGTGGGGTCAGGGGATCATGGCTACACCTTC. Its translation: CSVVGSGDHGYTF.

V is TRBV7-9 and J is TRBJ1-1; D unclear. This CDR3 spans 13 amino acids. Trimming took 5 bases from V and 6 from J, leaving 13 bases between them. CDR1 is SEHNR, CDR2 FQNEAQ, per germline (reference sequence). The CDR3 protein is CASSPLVGAEAFF. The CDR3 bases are TGTGCCAGCAGCCCCCTGGTGGGCGCTGAAGCTTTCTTT.

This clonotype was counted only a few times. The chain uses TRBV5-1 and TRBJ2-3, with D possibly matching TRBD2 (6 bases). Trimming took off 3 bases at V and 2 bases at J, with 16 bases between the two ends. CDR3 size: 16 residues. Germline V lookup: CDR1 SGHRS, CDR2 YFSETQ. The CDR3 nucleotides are TGCGCCAGCAGCTCGGAGGGCCGAGTGTTCACAGATACGCAGTATTTT. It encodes CASSSEGRVFTDTQYF. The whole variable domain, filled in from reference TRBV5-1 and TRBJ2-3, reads KAGVTQTPRYLIKTRGQQVTLSCSPISGHRSVSWYQQTPGQGLQFLFEYFSETQRNKGNFPGRFSGRQFSNSRSEMNVSTLELGDSALYLCASSSEGRVFTDTQYFGPGTRLTVL.

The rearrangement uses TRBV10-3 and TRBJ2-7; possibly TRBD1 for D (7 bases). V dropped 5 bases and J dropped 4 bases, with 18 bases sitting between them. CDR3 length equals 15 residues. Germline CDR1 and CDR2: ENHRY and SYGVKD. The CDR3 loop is CAISTTGAREYEQYF. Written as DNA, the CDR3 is TGTGCCATCAGTACTACAGGGGCGCGGGAATACGAGCAGTACTTC.

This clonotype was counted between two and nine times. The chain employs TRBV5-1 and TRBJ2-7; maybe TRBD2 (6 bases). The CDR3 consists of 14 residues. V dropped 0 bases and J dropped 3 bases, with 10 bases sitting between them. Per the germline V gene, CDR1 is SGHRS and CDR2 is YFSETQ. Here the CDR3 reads CASSLVAGNYEQYF. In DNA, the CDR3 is TGCGCCAGCAGCTTGGTGGCGGGGAACTACGAGCAGTACTTC.

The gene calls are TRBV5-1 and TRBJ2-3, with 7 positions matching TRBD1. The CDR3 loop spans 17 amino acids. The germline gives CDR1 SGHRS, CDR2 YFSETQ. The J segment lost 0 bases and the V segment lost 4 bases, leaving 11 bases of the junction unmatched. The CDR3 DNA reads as TGCGCCAGCAGCCTCCTCGAGACAGGGCTAAGCACAGATACGCAGTATTTT. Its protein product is CASSLLETGLSTDTQYF.

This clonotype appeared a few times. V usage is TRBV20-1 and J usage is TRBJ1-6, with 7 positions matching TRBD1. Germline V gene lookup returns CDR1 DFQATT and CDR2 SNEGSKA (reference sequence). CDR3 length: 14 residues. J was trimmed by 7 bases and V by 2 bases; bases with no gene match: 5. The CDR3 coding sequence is TGCAGTGCTAGATCTACAGGGGCCAATTCACCCCTCCACTTT. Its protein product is CSARSTGANSPLHF.

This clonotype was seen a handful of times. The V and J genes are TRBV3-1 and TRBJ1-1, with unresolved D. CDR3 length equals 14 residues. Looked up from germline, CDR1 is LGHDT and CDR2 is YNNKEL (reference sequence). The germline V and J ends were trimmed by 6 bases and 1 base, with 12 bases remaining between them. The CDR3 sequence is CASSYRARNTEAFF. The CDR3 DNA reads TGTGCCAGCAGTTATCGGGCCCGGAACACTGAAGCTTTCTTT.

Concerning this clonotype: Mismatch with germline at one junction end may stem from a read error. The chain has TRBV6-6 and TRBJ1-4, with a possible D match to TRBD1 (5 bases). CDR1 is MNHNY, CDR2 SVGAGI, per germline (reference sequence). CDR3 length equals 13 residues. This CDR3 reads CVSSPGPKVKLFF. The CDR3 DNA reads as TGTGTCAGCAGCCCGGGGCCAAAGGTGAAACTGTTTTTT.

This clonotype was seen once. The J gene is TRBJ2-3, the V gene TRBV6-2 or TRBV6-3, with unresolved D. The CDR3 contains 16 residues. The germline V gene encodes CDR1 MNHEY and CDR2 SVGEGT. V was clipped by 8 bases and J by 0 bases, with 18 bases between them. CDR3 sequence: CASGSELTQSTDTQYF. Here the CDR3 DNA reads TGTGCCAGCGGATCCGAGTTAACCCAAAGCACAGATACGCAGTATTTT.

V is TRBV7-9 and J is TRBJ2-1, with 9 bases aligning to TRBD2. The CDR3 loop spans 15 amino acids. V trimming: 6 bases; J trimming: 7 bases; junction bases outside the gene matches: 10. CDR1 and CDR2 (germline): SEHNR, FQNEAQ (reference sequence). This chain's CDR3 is CASRPGTSTWNEQFF. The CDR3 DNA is TGTGCCAGCAGACCAGGGACTAGCACATGGAATGAGCAGTTCTTC.

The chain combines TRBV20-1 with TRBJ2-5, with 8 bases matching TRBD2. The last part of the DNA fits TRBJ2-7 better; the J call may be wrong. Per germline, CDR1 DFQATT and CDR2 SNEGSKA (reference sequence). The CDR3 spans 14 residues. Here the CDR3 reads CSARDREGHREQYF. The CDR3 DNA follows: TGCAGTGCTAGAGACCGGGAGGGCCATCGCGAGCAGTACTTC.

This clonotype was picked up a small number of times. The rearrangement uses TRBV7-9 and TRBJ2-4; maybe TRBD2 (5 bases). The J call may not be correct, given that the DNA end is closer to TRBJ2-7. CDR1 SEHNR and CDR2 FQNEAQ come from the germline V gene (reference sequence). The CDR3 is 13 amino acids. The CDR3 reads CASSTPSSSEQYF. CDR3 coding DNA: TGTGCCAGCAGCACGCCATCTAGCTCCGAGCAGTACTTC.

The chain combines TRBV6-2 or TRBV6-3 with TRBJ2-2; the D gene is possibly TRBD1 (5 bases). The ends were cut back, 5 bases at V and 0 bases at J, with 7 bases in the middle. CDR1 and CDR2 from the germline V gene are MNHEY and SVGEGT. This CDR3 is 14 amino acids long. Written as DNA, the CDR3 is TGTGCCAGCAGTAGGACATCGAACACCGGGGAGCTGTTTTTT. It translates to CASSRTSNTGELFF.